The T cell receptor beta chain described here comes from a study of T-cell memory formation after mild COVID-19. Background on the study: Largely, TCR clusters stayed within a single donor.

TCRdb passed the 5' RACE reads through MiXCR, listing each CDR3 protein once. The sample lists around 200,000 distinct CDR3 sequences; around 26% were seen once. General study results and limits: Among clones peaking at day 37 in the second wave, SARS-CoV-2 specificity remained unconfirmed. Several responding clones turned up in pre-infection memory, indicating that cross-reactive memory may have taken part.

This clonotype showed up just a few times. Its antigen is as yet unknown. Trimming took off 2 bases at V and 0 bases at J, with 14 bases between the two ends. Germline V CDR1 and CDR2: ENHRY, SYGVKD. The CDR3 is 16 amino acids. The V gene is TRBV10-3, the J gene TRBJ2-7; D is perhaps TRBD2 (6 bases). The sample taken for sequencing was PBMCs or a T cell subset sorted from them (not recorded which). The TCR comes from an adult woman who had mild COVID-19 (a few samples of this study predate the infection). Cell type and time point are not known. CDR3 in DNA: TGTGCCATCAGTGAGCAGGGAGGCGGTAGCTCCTACGAGCAGTACTTC. Translating it yields CAISEQGGGSSYEQYF.